Presented here are 21 T cell receptor beta chains from one specimen sequenced in a study of blood T cell repertoires in COVID-19 (TCRdb year 2020). Preparation of the library involved the immunoSEQ multiplex PCR assay. The clones in this table, taken by TCRdb from immuneACCESS, are in-frame only. Not every clone is retained; where verified, under half of the shortfall comes from an unresolved V gene, and the cause of the rest is unknown. For this sample the table gives around 100,000 clones, of which approximately 84% were detected only once. The leading ten clones occupy under 15% of the sample. Sequenced sample: peripheral blood. The origin of the receptors is a human donor in a cohort sampled during active or convalescent COVID-19.

The chain combines TRBV30 with TRBJ1-3; D might be TRBD1 (5 bases). CDR1 GTSNPN and CDR2 SVGIG come from the germline V gene (reference sequence). The ends were cut back, 2 bases at V and 3 bases at J, with 11 bases in the middle. This CDR3 comprises 14 residues. The CDR3 is CAWSITGHGNTIYF. The CDR3 coding sequence is TGTGCCTGGAGTATCACAGGACATGGAAACACCATATATTTT. The full variable domain, rest sourced from reference TRBV30 and TRBJ1-3, is SQTIHQWPATLVQPVGSPLSLECTVEGTSNPNLYWYRQAAGRGLQLLFYSVGIGQISSEVPQNLSASRPQDRQFILSSKKLLLSDSGFYLCAWSITGHGNTIYFGEGSWLTVV.

This chain connects TRBV7-9 to TRBJ2-3; 8 bases are a match to TRBD1. Germline V lookup: CDR1 SEHNR, CDR2 FQNEAQ (reference sequence). The CDR3 sequence is 15 residues long. The ends lost 5 bases at V and 3 bases at J; junction bases unmatched: 7. In DNA form, the CDR3 reads TGTGCCAGCAGCCCAGGACAGGGCATGACAGATACGCAGTATTTT. It translates to CASSPGQGMTDTQYF.

This sequence joins TRBV9 and TRBJ1-2; D uncertain. There are 14 residues in the CDR3. Germline V lookup: CDR1 SGDLS, CDR2 YYNGEE. V was pared by 0 bases and J by 3 bases, with 9 bases between. This CDR3 is CASSVANSHYGYTF. CDR3 nucleotides: TGTGCCAGCAGCGTAGCTAACAGCCACTATGGCTACACCTTC.

The V and J genes are TRBV19 and TRBJ1-1, with D possibly TRBD1 on 6 matching bases. Germline values: CDR1 LNHDA, CDR2 SQIVND (reference sequence). V was pared by 11 bases and J by 1 base, with 14 bases between. The CDR3 is 13 residues long. CDR3 nucleotide sequence: TGTGCCGTGGGGAGGGGGGCGAACACTGAAGCTTTCTTT. This codes for CAVGRGANTEAFF. Supplemented by reference TRBV19 and TRBJ1-1, the full variable domain reads DGGITQSPKYLFRKEGQNVTLSCEQNLNHDAMYWYRQDPGQGLRLIYYSQIVNDFQKGDIAEGYSVSREKKESFPLTVTSAQKNPTAFYLCAVGRGANTEAFFGQGTRLTVV.

This chain connects TRBV4-2 to TRBJ2-5, with 11 bases aligning to TRBD2. The germline gives CDR1 LGHNA, CDR2 YNFKEQ. V trimming: 6 bases; J trimming: 5 bases; junction bases outside the gene matches: 5. This CDR3 has 14 residues. The CDR3 sequence is CASSLAGGRETQYF. The CDR3 bases are TGTGCCAGCAGTCTAGCGGGGGGCAGGGAGACCCAGTACTTC.

This chain links TRBV5-1 with TRBJ1-1; D is perhaps TRBD1 (5 bases). The length of the CDR3 is 13 residues. Deletions cut 4 bases from V and 6 bases from J, with 13 bases between. Germline V gene sequence: CDR1 SGHRS, CDR2 YFSETQ. The CDR3 loop reads CASSAPGLPEAFF. The CDR3 DNA follows: TGCGCCAGCAGCGCTCCAGGGTTACCTGAAGCTTTCTTT.

This clone has more than one count but fewer than ten. CDR3 DNA sequence: TGTGCCAGCAGGCGGGTGGATCTGGGGTTCTCTGGGGCCAACGTCCTGACTTTC. Encoded protein: CASRRVDLGFSGANVLTF. The rearrangement links TRBV19 to TRBJ2-6; perhaps TRBD2 as D (5 bases). The V end lost 9 bases, the J end lost 0 bases, and 21 bases lay between the germline ends. The CDR3 totals 18 residues. Germline V CDR1 and CDR2: LNHDA, SQIVND (reference sequence).

This sequence joins TRBV4-1 and TRBJ1-5; D is unclear. This CDR3 is built from 13 residues. Trimming took 0 bases from V and 4 from J, leaving 4 bases between them. Germline values: CDR1 MGHRA, CDR2 YSYEKL. CDR3 loop: CASSQDRNQPQHF. In DNA, the CDR3 is TGCGCCAGCAGCCAAGATCGTAATCAGCCCCAGCATTTT.

To note about this clone: The sample carries other DNA sequences with the same CDR3. The rearrangement uses TRBV9 and TRBJ2-7; 11 bases match TRBD1. The V segment lost 2 bases and the J segment 4 bases; nucleotides outside the gene matches: 2. The CDR3 is made up of 14 amino acids. Germline CDR1 and CDR2: SGDLS and YYNGEE. CDR3 bases: TGTGCCAGCAGCGTCGGACAGGGGGCTTACGAGCAGTACTTC. Amino acid sequence: CASSVGQGAYEQYF.

This clone was recorded only once. The DNA of the CDR3 is TGTGCCAGCAGTTACGGGCACGGCAATGAGCAGTTCTTC. Translating it yields CASSYGHGNEQFF. The gene calls are TRBV6-5 and TRBJ2-1; D uncertain. This CDR3 spans 13 amino acids. Germline V gene lookup returns CDR1 MNHEY and CDR2 SVGAGI. V shed 2 bases and J shed 6 bases, with 8 bases lying between them.

In its sample, this clone was seen a few times. The chain recombines TRBV6-5 with TRBJ2-1; D gene uncertain. Looked up from germline, CDR1 is MNHEY and CDR2 is SVGAGI. This CDR3 region has 13 residues. V was cut by 6 bases and J by 4 bases, with 10 bases left in between. CDR3 in amino acids: CASRRGLYNEQFF. The CDR3 DNA follows: TGTGCCAGCAGACGCGGATTGTACAATGAGCAGTTCTTC.

This clone was counted between two and nine times. This chain joins TRBV19 and TRBJ1-2, with a weak D call TRBD1 (6 bases). Per the germline V gene, CDR1 is LNHDA and CDR2 is SQIVND (reference sequence). This CDR3 is 11 amino acids long. The V and J ends lost 8 bases and 5 bases respectively, with 9 bases between them. For the CDR3, the DNA is TGTGCCAGTTCAGGGGTATATGGCTACACCTTC. It encodes CASSGVYGYTF.

The chain has TRBV13 and TRBJ2-5; 9 positions match TRBD1. V dropped 4 bases and J dropped 4; count of bases not matched to a gene: 7. The CDR3 is made up of 15 amino acids. CDR1 is PRHDT, CDR2 FYEKMQ, per germline (reference sequence). The CDR3, as DNA: TGTGCCAGCAGCTCAACTACAGGGGGCGGAGAGACCCAGTACTTC. Translating it yields CASSSTTGGGETQYF.

The V call is TRBV5-1, the J call TRBJ1-1, with 9 bases fitting TRBD1. The CDR3 loop spans 17 amino acids. Germline V gene sequence: CDR1 SGHRS, CDR2 YFSETQ. The V and J ends lost 3 bases and 0 bases, in that order; junction bases with no gene match: 9. DNA of the CDR3: TGCGCCAGCAGCTCGGTACAGGGGGCGCCTATGAACACTGAAGCTTTCTTT. Protein: CASSSVQGAPMNTEAFF.

To note about this clone: One end of the junction fails to match germline, which may point to a read error. The V call is TRBV24-1, the J call TRBJ2-1, with 8 bases aligning to TRBD1. CDR1 is KGHDR, CDR2 SFDVKD, per germline. The CDR3 extends over 16 amino acids. Here the CDR3 reads CATSDPGQVSYDEQFF. The CDR3 coding sequence is TGTGCCACCAGTGACCCGGGACAGGTTTCCTACGATGAGCAGTTCTTC.

This clone was observed once. The gene calls are TRBV28 and TRBJ1-5; D is uncertain. The germline V gene has CDR1 MDHEN and CDR2 SYDVKM. Trimming stripped 3 bases from V and 6 bases from J, with 9 bases between. This CDR3 spans 13 amino acids. The CDR3 loop reads CASSFSLFQPQHF. The CDR3 bases are TGTGCCAGCAGTTTCAGTTTGTTTCAGCCCCAGCATTTT.

The chain links TRBV4-1 to TRBJ2-5, with D possibly being TRBD1 (6 bases). The V gene's germline CDR1 is MGHRA and CDR2 YSYEKL. CDR3 length: 14 amino acids. V was trimmed by 1 base and J by 2 bases, leaving 8 bases between them. The CDR3: CASSQVQGQETQYF. The CDR3 nucleotides are TGCGCCAGCAGCCAAGTACAGGGACAAGAGACCCAGTACTTC.

The V call is TRBV5-1, the J call TRBJ1-2; no firm D call. The V end was cut by 1 base, the J end by 7 bases, with 17 bases between. The CDR3 extends over 15 amino acids. CDR1 and CDR2 (germline): SGHRS, YFSETQ. This CDR3 reads CASSLNEAAGIGYTF. For the CDR3, the DNA is TGCGCCAGCAGCTTGAATGAAGCAGCAGGCATTGGCTACACCTTC.

This clone was counted only a few times. The rearrangement uses TRBV7-2 and TRBJ2-3; 10 bases are a match to TRBD2. Germline CDR1 SGHTA, CDR2 FQGNSA. V was pared by 0 bases and J by 7 bases, with 10 bases of the junction left unmatched. The CDR3 sequence is 17 residues long. Written as DNA, the CDR3 is TGTGCCAGCAGCTTAGCGGTAGCGGGGGGTGCCAGCCATACGCAGTATTTT. Residues: CASSLAVAGGASHTQYF.

The CDR3 sequence is CASSPGQGAYIGYGYTF. The CDR3 bases are TGTGCCAGCAGCCCTGGACAGGGTGCTTATATCGGTTATGGCTACACCTTC. V and J are TRBV7-6 and TRBJ1-2, with 8 bases aligning to TRBD1. The CDR3 covers 17 residues. The V gene end was trimmed by 5 bases and the J gene end by 5 bases; junction bases not matched to a gene: 16. Germline lookup yields CDR1 SGHVS and CDR2 FNYEAQ.

The chain is built from TRBV6-6 and TRBJ2-2; D remains ambiguous. The CDR3 length is 16 residues. Trimming removed 6 bases from V and 4 bases from J, with 18 bases in between. The V gene's germline CDR1 is MNHNY and CDR2 SVGAGI (reference sequence). CDR3: CASSPVESSSTGELFF. CDR3 nucleotides: TGTGCCAGCAGCCCCGTGGAGAGTTCGTCCACCGGGGAGCTGTTTTTT.